This entry lists 19 T cell receptor beta chains sequenced from one sample in a study of shared clonotypes between healthy human individuals. Using immunoSEQ multiplex PCR, the repertoire was profiled, and TCRdb retains in-frame clones only, with some absent. Among roughly 500,000 clones listed, 90% to 96% were seen once. The sequenced sample consisted of naive CD4+ T cells sorted from blood. The subset here: CD45RA+ positively selected. All receptors come from a woman in her 30s in good health.

The V call is TRBV4-2, the J call TRBJ1-3; D call uncertain. V was cut by 1 base and J by 0 bases, with 10 bases left in between. Germline assignment: CDR1 LGHNA and CDR2 YNFKEQ. This CDR3 contains 16 residues. CDR3 sequence reads: CASSQVQVSSGNTIYF. CDR3 sequence (DNA): TGTGCCAGCAGCCAAGTCCAGGTTTCCTCTGGAAACACCATATATTTT.

The V and J genes are TRBV19 and TRBJ2-1, with 13 positions matching TRBD2. CDR1 LNHDA and CDR2 SQIVND come from the germline V gene (reference sequence). This CDR3 is built from 19 residues. The junction had 15 bases not matched to a gene; V was cut back by 5 bases and J by 5 bases. The CDR3 coding sequence is TGTGCCAGTAGTCGCCTGGCGGGCTCACTAGCGGGAGGGGACAATGAGCAGTTCTTC. Protein product: CASSRLAGSLAGGDNEQFF. The complete variable domain, with remaining parts taken from reference TRBV19 and TRBJ2-1, reads DGGITQSPKYLFRKEGQNVTLSCEQNLNHDAMYWYRQDPGQGLRLIYYSQIVNDFQKGDIAEGYSVSREKKESFPLTVTSAQKNPTAFYLCASSRLAGSLAGGDNEQFFGPGTRLTVL.

The CDR3 region has the DNA TGTGCCAGCCGAACCGGACAGGTCAGCTCCTACGAGCAGTACTTC. Its translation is CASRTGQVSSYEQYF. The rearrangement links TRBV28 to TRBJ2-7; TRBD1 matches 7 bases. Germline assignment: CDR1 MDHEN and CDR2 SYDVKM. The CDR3 has 15 amino acids. Trimming cost V 8 bases and J 0 bases; bases outside gene matches: 10.

This chain joins TRBV28 and TRBJ1-1, with D tentatively TRBD1 (6 bases). The CDR3 is 19 amino acids. V shed 6 bases and J shed 1 base, with 27 bases lying between them. Germline V gives CDR1 MDHEN, CDR2 SYDVKM. The DNA for the CDR3 is TGTGCCAGCAGCTTGCTCTTCGGACAGCCAAGTTGGGCGAACACTGAAGCTTTCTTT. It is translated as CASSLLFGQPSWANTEAFF.

The chain recombines TRBV2 with TRBJ1-5; 9 bases are a match to TRBD1. CDR1 and CDR2 from the germline V gene are SNHLY and FYNNEI. V lost 6 bases, J lost 5 bases, and 2 bases stayed unmatched. The CDR3 totals 13 residues. The CDR3 DNA sequence: TGTGCCAGCAGGAGGACAGGGGATCAGCCCCAGCATTTT. It encodes CASRRTGDQPQHF.

To note about this clone: This sample includes further DNA sequences coding for the same CDR3. The V gene is TRBV5-1, the J gene TRBJ2-5; D gene ambiguous. The CDR3 loop spans 14 amino acids. Per germline, CDR1 SGHRS and CDR2 YFSETQ. V dropped 1 base and J dropped 1 base, with 8 bases sitting between them. CDR3 coding DNA: TGCGCCAGCAGCTTGACACCCAGCCAAGAGACCCAGTACTTC. It codes for CASSLTPSQETQYF.

The chain uses TRBV11-2 and TRBJ2-1; D is perhaps TRBD1 (6 bases). This CDR3 has 17 residues. Germline V gene lookup returns CDR1 SGHAT and CDR2 FQNNGV. Trimming took 5 bases from V and 0 from J, leaving 17 bases between them. CDR3 sequence: CASSTWTAWGSYNEQFF. CDR3 in DNA: TGTGCCAGCAGCACTTGGACAGCGTGGGGCTCCTACAATGAGCAGTTCTTC.

This chain joins TRBV7-2 and TRBJ2-1; 8 bases agree with TRBD2. Trimming at V came to 5 bases and at J to 0 bases, leaving 15 bases not matched to a gene. The length of the CDR3 is 19 residues. Per germline, CDR1 SGHTA and CDR2 FQGNSA. In DNA, the CDR3 is TGTGCCAGCAGCCGCCGCCCGGCGGGAGGCTCGGGCTCCTACAATGAGCAGTTCTTC. Translated: CASSRRPAGGSGSYNEQFF.

V usage is TRBV6-1 and J usage is TRBJ2-7; 9 bases agree with TRBD2. The CDR3 has 14 residues. Per germline, CDR1 MNHNS and CDR2 SASEGT. V shed 4 bases and J 7 bases; nucleotides not matched to a gene: 8. Written as DNA, the CDR3 is TGTGCCAGCAGTGCGATAGCGGGAGCTGGTGAGCAGTACTTC. Protein product: CASSAIAGAGEQYF.

The CDR3 sequence: CASSNQGQGTEAFF. DNA for the CDR3: TGTGCCAGTAGTAATCAGGGGCAGGGAACTGAAGCTTTCTTT. The V gene is TRBV19, the J gene TRBJ1-1, with a weak D call TRBD1 (6 bases). The CDR3 loop spans 14 amino acids. Deletions cut 4 bases from V and 5 bases from J, with 14 bases between. Looked up from germline, CDR1 is LNHDA and CDR2 is SQIVND (reference sequence).

This chain connects TRBV10-3 to TRBJ2-7; 9 bases fit TRBD1. Germline V gene sequence: CDR1 ENHRY, CDR2 SYGVKD. There are 16 residues in the CDR3. Trimming at V came to 5 bases and at J to 4 bases, leaving 12 bases not matched to a gene. In DNA, the CDR3 is TGTGCCATCAGTCTTGATCCCGGGACAGGGCAATACGAGCAGTACTTC. Protein product: CAISLDPGTGQYEQYF.

This clone has just one count. CDR3 sequence (DNA): TGTGCCAGCAGTTCCGGACAGGGCGAGGAGACCCAGTACTTC. Translating it yields CASSSGQGEETQYF. The chain has TRBV28 and TRBJ2-5, with 8 bases lining up with TRBD1. With 4 bases clipped from V and 5 bases from J, the junction kept 6 bases outside the gene matches. The CDR3 sequence is 14 residues long. Germline CDR1 MDHEN, CDR2 SYDVKM.

V gene TRBV28 combines with J gene TRBJ2-5; 10 nucleotides align to TRBD2. Unmatched junction bases numbered 13, after V lost 4 bases and J lost 2 bases. Germline assignment: CDR1 MDHEN and CDR2 SYDVKM. CDR3 size: 18 residues. Here the CDR3 reads CASSSKTRTSGFQETQYF. The CDR3 DNA reads as TGTGCCAGCAGTTCAAAAACCAGGACTAGCGGATTTCAAGAGACCCAGTACTTC. Full variable domain (missing parts from reference TRBV28 and TRBJ2-5): DVKVTQSSRYLVKRTGEKVFLECVQDMDHENMFWYRQDPGLGLRLIYFSYDVKMKEKGDIPEGYSVSREKKERFSLILESASTNQTSMYLCASSSKTRTSGFQETQYFGPGTRLLVL.

This chain joins TRBV2 and TRBJ2-1; 8 bases are a match to TRBD2. Trimming removed 4 bases from V and 5 bases from J; junction bases left unmatched: 7. Per the germline V gene, CDR1 is SNHLY and CDR2 is FYNNEI. The CDR3 spans 15 residues. CDR3 loop: CASSGRLAGHNEQFF. CDR3 DNA sequence: TGTGCCAGCAGTGGGCGCCTAGCGGGTCACAATGAGCAGTTCTTC.

The chain carries TRBV19 and TRBJ2-7; maybe TRBD1 (5 bases). With 5 bases removed from V and 1 base from J, the gap between germline ends came to 18 bases. There are 16 residues in the CDR3. The germline gives CDR1 LNHDA, CDR2 SQIVND (reference sequence). CDR3 DNA: TGTGCCAGTAGTCCCCATATGGGGCATCGGTCCTACGAGCAGTACTTC. Amino acids: CASSPHMGHRSYEQYF.

The chain links TRBV28 to TRBJ1-5; weak D call: TRBD1 (5 bases). CDR3 length: 14 residues. V was trimmed by 6 bases and J by 11 bases, leaving 20 bases between them. Germline V lookup: CDR1 MDHEN, CDR2 SYDVKM. CDR3 sequence reads: CASRRTRRSASQHF. The CDR3 bases are TGTGCCAGCAGGAGGACACGTAGATCAGCGTCCCAGCATTTT.

This chain links TRBV4-1 with TRBJ1-1; 7 bases map to TRBD1. Trimming took 4 bases from V and 6 from J; bases not matched to a gene: 17. From germline, CDR1 is MGHRA and CDR2 YSYEKL. The CDR3 is 17 amino acids. The CDR3 loop reads CASSRFQLGGALPEAFF. DNA for the CDR3: TGCGCCAGCAGCCGCTTTCAACTAGGGGGCGCGCTCCCTGAAGCTTTCTTT.

In DNA, the CDR3 is TGTGCCAGCAGTTACGTGGGGGGCACTGAAGCTTTCTTT. This sequence encodes CASSYVGGTEAFF. This chain connects TRBV6-6 to TRBJ1-1; weak D call: TRBD1 (5 bases). The germline V gene encodes CDR1 MNHNY and CDR2 SVGAGI (reference sequence). Trimming shortened V by 2 bases and J by 4 bases, and 8 bases separated the two germline ends. This CDR3 has 13 residues.

J is TRBJ2-6 and V is TRBV19, with unresolved D. The CDR3 loop spans 14 amino acids. Trimming stripped 3 bases from V and 0 bases from J, with 3 bases between. The germline gives CDR1 LNHDA, CDR2 SQIVND (reference sequence). The CDR3 DNA is TGTGCCAGTAGTATTCTCTCTGGGGCCAACGTCCTGACTTTC. This sequence encodes CASSILSGANVLTF.